This is a list of T cell receptor beta chains from one sample in a study of T cells in Graves' hyperthyroidism and ophthalmopathy. TCRdb independently ran MiXCR on the multiplex PCR reads; one entry per CDR3 protein. The table records fewer than 350,000 distinct CDR3 sequences, about 13% of them present only once. Sequenced sample: blood. These receptors were taken from a woman in her thirties or forties with Graves' hyperthyroidism. The CDR3 runs from the conserved cysteine through the conserved F or W. D genes are given only for firm matches. Clone sizes are given selectively: once, few, many, or a class where the clone is expanded.

V gene: TRBV7-9; clone size: many; J gene: TRBJ1-6; D gene: -; CDR3 protein: CASSLGGVTGGSPLHF; CDR3 DNA: TGTGCCAGCAGCTTAGGAGGGGTTACGGGGGGGTCACCCCTCCACTTT
V gene: TRBV24-1; clone size: many; J gene: TRBJ2-5; D gene: TRBD2; CDR3 protein: CATSLTTSASQETQYF; CDR3 DNA: TGTGCCACCAGTCTCACGACTAGCGCATCCCAAGAGACCCAGTACTTC
V gene: TRBV6-1; clone size: many; J gene: TRBJ2-4; D gene: -; CDR3 protein: CASSGSGGRNIQYF; CDR3 DNA: TGTGCCAGCAGTGGATCGGGCGGAAGGAACATTCAGTACTTC
V gene: TRBV2; clone size: many; J gene: TRBJ1-5; D gene: TRBD1; CDR3 protein: CASSSDRGGNQPQHF; CDR3 DNA: TGTGCCAGCAGTTCGGACAGGGGGGGAAATCAGCCCCAGCATTTT
V gene: TRBV2; clone size: many; J gene: TRBJ2-2; D gene: TRBD1; CDR3 protein: CASSKGARVYGELFF; CDR3 DNA: TGTGCCAGCAGCAAGGGGGCTAGAGTCTACGGGGAGCTGTTTTTT
V gene: TRBV7-2; clone size: many; J gene: TRBJ1-1; D gene: TRBD1; CDR3 protein: CASSPQGVVTEAFF; CDR3 DNA: TGTGCCAGCTCCCCCCAGGGGGTGGTCACTGAAGCTTTCTTT
V gene: TRBV2; clone size: many; J gene: TRBJ1-2; D gene: -; CDR3 protein: CASSPLYGYTF; CDR3 DNA: TGTGCCAGCAGTCCCTTATATGGCTACACCTTC
V gene: TRBV29-1; clone size: many; J gene: TRBJ2-3; D gene: TRBD1; CDR3 protein: CSVRDRGQTDTQYF; CDR3 DNA: TGCAGCGTCCGAGACAGGGGCCAGACAGATACGCAGTATTTT
V gene: TRBV28; clone size: -; J gene: TRBJ1-4; D gene: -; CDR3 protein: CASNLRGGNEKLFF; CDR3 DNA: TGTGCCAGCAACTTACGGGGGGGTAATGAAAAACTGTTTTTT
V gene: TRBV12-3/TRBV12-4; clone size: many; J gene: TRBJ2-3; D gene: TRBD2; CDR3 protein: CASGSSGITDTQYF; CDR3 DNA: TGTGCCAGCGGCTCTAGCGGCATCACAGATACGCAGTATTTT
V gene: TRBV18; clone size: -; J gene: TRBJ2-1; D gene: -; CDR3 protein: CASSPPGGRYNEQFF; CDR3 DNA: TGTGCCAGCTCACCACCAGGGGGTCGGTACAATGAGCAGTTCTTC
V gene: TRBV12-3/TRBV12-4; clone size: many; J gene: TRBJ2-1; D gene: -; CDR3 protein: CASSLGGHNEQFF; CDR3 DNA: TGTGCCAGCAGTTTGGGGGGGCACAATGAGCAGTTCTTC
V gene: TRBV7-8; clone size: many; J gene: TRBJ2-7; D gene: -; CDR3 protein: CASSRRGYEQYF; CDR3 DNA: TGTGCCAGCAGCCGGCGGGGCTACGAGCAGTACTTC
V gene: TRBV7-9; clone size: many; J gene: TRBJ1-2; D gene: TRBD1; CDR3 protein: CASSLPGQEAYGYTF; CDR3 DNA: TGTGCCAGCAGCCTACCCGGACAGGAGGCGTATGGCTACACCTTC
V gene: TRBV7-2; clone size: many; J gene: TRBJ2-7; D gene: -; CDR3 protein: CASSLSSGGGGSYEQYF; CDR3 DNA: TGTGCCAGCAGCTTATCTAGCGGAGGGGGGGGCTCCTACGAGCAGTACTTC
V gene: TRBV5-1; clone size: -; J gene: TRBJ2-7; D gene: TRBD1; CDR3 protein: CASSLRTGRGNEQYF; CDR3 DNA: TGCGCCAGCAGCTTGAGGACAGGGAGAGGGAACGAGCAGTACTTC
V gene: TRBV6-1; clone size: -; J gene: TRBJ2-2; D gene: -; CDR3 protein: CASSFDFNTGELFF; CDR3 DNA: TGTGCCAGCAGCTTTGACTTCAACACCGGGGAGCTGTTTTTT
V gene: TRBV28; clone size: many; J gene: TRBJ1-5; D gene: TRBD1; CDR3 protein: CASSFGQVHQPQHF; CDR3 DNA: TGTGCCAGCAGTTTCGGACAGGTCCATCAGCCCCAGCATTTT
V gene: TRBV27; clone size: many; J gene: TRBJ2-3; D gene: TRBD1; CDR3 protein: CASSREYRGRRGTDTQYF; CDR3 DNA: TGTGCCAGCAGTCGCGAATACAGGGGGCGGAGGGGTACAGATACGCAGTATTTT
V gene: TRBV5-6; clone size: few; J gene: TRBJ2-2; D gene: -; CDR3 protein: CASSPGGLGFNTGELFF; CDR3 DNA: TGTGCCAGCAGCCCCGGAGGGCTGGGATTCAACACCGGGGAGCTGTTTTTT
V gene: TRBV20-1; clone size: many; J gene: TRBJ1-5; D gene: TRBD1; CDR3 protein: CSFQGKGANSGNQPQHF; CDR3 DNA: TGCAGTTTTCAGGGAAAGGGGGCAAATAGCGGCAATCAGCCCCAGCATTTT
V gene: TRBV10-3; clone size: few; J gene: TRBJ1-3; D gene: -; CDR3 protein: CATHGGGGNTIYF; CDR3 DNA: TGTGCCACCCACGGCGGAGGGGGAAACACCATATATTTT
V gene: TRBV20-1; clone size: -; J gene: TRBJ2-3; D gene: TRBD1; CDR3 protein: CSAQGVPGTDTQYF; CDR3 DNA: TGCAGTGCCCAGGGGGTTCCGGGCACAGATACGCAGTATTTT
V gene: TRBV7-9; clone size: -; J gene: TRBJ2-1; D gene: TRBD2; CDR3 protein: CASSLGAGGSYSEQFF; CDR3 DNA: TGTGCCAGCAGCTTAGGAGCGGGAGGCTCCTACAGTGAGCAGTTCTTC
V gene: TRBV6-1; clone size: -; J gene: TRBJ2-7; D gene: TRBD2; CDR3 protein: CASEKREVNEQYF; CDR3 DNA: TGTGCCAGCGAGAAGCGGGAAGTTAACGAGCAGTACTTC
V gene: TRBV2; clone size: many; J gene: TRBJ1-2; D gene: -; CDR3 protein: CASSDLTAIGGYTF; CDR3 DNA: TGTGCCAGCAGTGATCTGACAGCCATCGGGGGCTACACCTTC
V gene: TRBV6-1; clone size: many; J gene: TRBJ1-2; D gene: -; CDR3 protein: CASSEPPEGENYGYTF; CDR3 DNA: TGTGCCAGCAGTGAGCCGCCCGAGGGAGAAAACTATGGCTACACCTTC
V gene: TRBV4-1; clone size: few; J gene: TRBJ1-5; D gene: -; CDR3 protein: CASSQEDRLYSNQPQHF; CDR3 DNA: TGCGCCAGCAGCCAAGAAGACAGACTCTATAGCAATCAGCCCCAGCATTTT
V gene: TRBV28; clone size: many; J gene: TRBJ2-3; D gene: TRBD2; CDR3 protein: CASIASSGGGTDTQYF; CDR3 DNA: TGTGCCAGCATCGCCTCTAGCGGAGGGGGCACAGATACGCAGTATTTT
V gene: TRBV10-3; clone size: many; J gene: TRBJ1-5; D gene: -; CDR3 protein: CAISPNNQPQHF; CDR3 DNA: TGTGCCATCAGCCCAAACAATCAGCCCCAGCATTTT
V gene: TRBV12-3/TRBV12-4; clone size: many; J gene: TRBJ2-7; D gene: -; CDR3 protein: CASSLEGNEQYF; CDR3 DNA: TGTGCCAGCAGTTTGGAGGGCAACGAGCAGTACTTC
V gene: TRBV28; clone size: many; J gene: TRBJ1-2; D gene: -; CDR3 protein: CASTRTDNYGYTF; CDR3 DNA: TGTGCCAGCACCAGGACAGACAACTATGGCTACACCTTC
V gene: TRBV19; clone size: -; J gene: TRBJ2-7; D gene: -; CDR3 protein: CASSIFLSGSYEQYF; CDR3 DNA: TGTGCCAGTAGTATCTTCCTGAGCGGGTCCTACGAGCAGTACTTC
V gene: TRBV7-9; clone size: many; J gene: TRBJ2-3; D gene: -; CDR3 protein: CASSLYGSADTQYF; CDR3 DNA: TGTGCCAGCAGCTTATACGGGTCCGCAGATACGCAGTATTTT
V gene: TRBV7-9; clone size: many; J gene: TRBJ2-7; D gene: -; CDR3 protein: CASRDGSNEQYF; CDR3 DNA: TGTGCCAGCAGAGACGGGAGTAACGAGCAGTACTTC
V gene: TRBV7-2; clone size: many; J gene: TRBJ2-7; D gene: TRBD1; CDR3 protein: CASSRPGQGTYEQYF; CDR3 DNA: TGTGCCAGCAGCAGACCGGGACAGGGAACCTACGAGCAGTACTTC
V gene: TRBV10-3; clone size: -; J gene: TRBJ1-5; D gene: TRBD1; CDR3 protein: CAISERQGGGQPQHF; CDR3 DNA: TGTGCCATCAGTGAGCGACAGGGAGGAGGGCAGCCCCAGCATTTT
V gene: TRBV24-1; clone size: many; J gene: TRBJ2-5; D gene: -; CDR3 protein: CATSDLQRQGDETQYF; CDR3 DNA: TGTGCCACCAGTGATTTGCAACGTCAGGGAGACGAGACCCAGTACTTC
V gene: TRBV28; clone size: many; J gene: TRBJ1-6; D gene: -; CDR3 protein: CASRRQAGSYNSPLHF; CDR3 DNA: TGTGCCAGCAGACGGCAGGCCGGCTCCTATAATTCACCCCTCCACTTT
V gene: TRBV27; clone size: many; J gene: TRBJ2-1; D gene: TRBD2; CDR3 protein: CASSRRSSGVFYNEQFF; CDR3 DNA: TGTGCCAGCAGTCGCCGCTCTAGCGGGGTCTTCTACAATGAGCAGTTCTTC
V gene: TRBV12-3/TRBV12-4; clone size: many; J gene: TRBJ2-7; D gene: -; CDR3 protein: CAGLGGSTYEQYF; CDR3 DNA: TGTGCCGGTTTGGGCGGCAGTACCTACGAGCAGTACTTC
V gene: TRBV6-1; clone size: many; J gene: TRBJ1-1; D gene: -; CDR3 protein: CASSEGLATSTEAFF; CDR3 DNA: TGTGCCAGCAGTGAAGGACTGGCAACGAGCACTGAAGCTTTCTTT
V gene: TRBV5-8; clone size: many; J gene: TRBJ1-1; D gene: -; CDR3 protein: CASSLGGTGGAGNTEAFF; CDR3 DNA: TGTGCCAGCAGCTTGGGAGGTACGGGGGGCGCGGGGAACACTGAAGCTTTCTTT
V gene: TRBV7-8; clone size: many; J gene: TRBJ2-5; D gene: -; CDR3 protein: CASRGLRETQYF; CDR3 DNA: TGTGCCAGCAGGGGGCTGAGGGAGACCCAGTACTTC
V gene: TRBV5-4; clone size: few; J gene: TRBJ2-3; D gene: -; CDR3 protein: CASSFSLGDTQYF; CDR3 DNA: TGTGCCAGCAGCTTCTCCCTCGGGGATACGCAGTATTTT
V gene: TRBV28; clone size: few; J gene: TRBJ2-6; D gene: -; CDR3 protein: CASTSKRASGANVLTF; CDR3 DNA: TGTGCCAGCACCTCCAAAAGGGCCTCTGGGGCCAACGTCCTGACTTTC
V gene: TRBV6-1; clone size: many; J gene: TRBJ1-2; D gene: -; CDR3 protein: CASSDARNYGYTF; CDR3 DNA: TGTGCCAGCAGTGACGCGAGAAACTATGGCTACACCTTC
V gene: TRBV27; clone size: many; J gene: TRBJ1-2; D gene: -; CDR3 protein: CASRRYGPDYGYTF; CDR3 DNA: TGTGCCAGCAGGCGGTACGGCCCGGACTATGGCTACACCTTC
V gene: TRBV19; clone size: many; J gene: TRBJ1-5; D gene: TRBD1; CDR3 protein: CASTPGGQGNNQPQHF; CDR3 DNA: TGTGCCAGTACCCCCGGGGGACAGGGGAACAATCAGCCCCAGCATTTT
V gene: TRBV6-2/TRBV6-3; clone size: -; J gene: TRBJ2-1; D gene: TRBD2; CDR3 protein: CASTIAGPFYNEQFF; CDR3 DNA: TGTGCCAGCACCATAGCGGGACCCTTCTACAATGAGCAGTTCTTC
V gene: TRBV25-1; clone size: -; J gene: TRBJ1-5; D gene: -; CDR3 protein: CASSPRGGSNHPQHF; CDR3 DNA: TGTGCCAGCAGTCCCCGCGGGGGTAGCAATCATCCCCAGCATTTT
V gene: TRBV13; clone size: -; J gene: TRBJ1-1; D gene: -; CDR3 protein: CASSFRSAGEAFF; CDR3 DNA: TGTGCCAGCAGCTTTCGAAGTGCAGGCGAAGCTTTCTTT
V gene: TRBV20-1; clone size: many; J gene: TRBJ2-1; D gene: TRBD1; CDR3 protein: CSAEGDRGDNEQFF; CDR3 DNA: TGCAGTGCCGAAGGGGACAGGGGAGACAATGAGCAGTTCTTC
V gene: TRBV28; clone size: many; J gene: TRBJ2-5; D gene: -; CDR3 protein: CASNPLGETQYF; CDR3 DNA: TGTGCCAGCAATCCCCTGGGAGAGACCCAGTACTTC
V gene: TRBV12-3/TRBV12-4; clone size: few; J gene: TRBJ2-1; D gene: -; CDR3 protein: CASGFSRDEQFF; CDR3 DNA: TGTGCCAGCGGATTCTCCCGCGATGAGCAGTTCTTC
V gene: TRBV11-3; clone size: many; J gene: TRBJ2-3; D gene: TRBD1; CDR3 protein: CASSPRQGATDTQYF; CDR3 DNA: TGTGCCAGCAGCCCGAGACAGGGGGCGACAGATACGCAGTATTTT
V gene: TRBV7-3; clone size: many; J gene: TRBJ2-2; D gene: TRBD2; CDR3 protein: CASSPTSGLRELFF; CDR3 DNA: TGTGCCAGCAGCCCCACTAGCGGTCTGCGGGAGCTGTTTTTT